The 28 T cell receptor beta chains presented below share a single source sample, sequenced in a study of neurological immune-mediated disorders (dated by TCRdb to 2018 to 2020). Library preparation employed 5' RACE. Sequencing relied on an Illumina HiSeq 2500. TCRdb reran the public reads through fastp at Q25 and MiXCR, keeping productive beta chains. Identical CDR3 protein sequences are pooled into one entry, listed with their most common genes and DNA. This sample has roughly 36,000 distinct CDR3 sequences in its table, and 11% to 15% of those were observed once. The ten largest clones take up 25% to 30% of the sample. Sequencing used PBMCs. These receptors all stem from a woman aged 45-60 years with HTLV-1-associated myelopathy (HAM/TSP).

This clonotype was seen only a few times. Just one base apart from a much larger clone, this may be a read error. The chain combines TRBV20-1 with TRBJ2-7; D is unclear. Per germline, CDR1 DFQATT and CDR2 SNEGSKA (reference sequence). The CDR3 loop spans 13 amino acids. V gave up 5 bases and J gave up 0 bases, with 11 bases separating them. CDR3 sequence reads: CSARTTTSYEQYV. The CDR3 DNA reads TGCAGTGCTCGGACGACCACCTCCTACGAGCAGTACGTC.

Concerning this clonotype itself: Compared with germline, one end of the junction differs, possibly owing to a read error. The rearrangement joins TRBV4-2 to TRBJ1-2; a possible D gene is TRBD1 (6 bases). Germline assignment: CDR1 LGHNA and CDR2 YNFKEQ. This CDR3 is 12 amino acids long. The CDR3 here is CDSSHPGAGYNF. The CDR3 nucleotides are TGTGACAGCAGCCATCCAGGGGCTGGCTACAACTTC.

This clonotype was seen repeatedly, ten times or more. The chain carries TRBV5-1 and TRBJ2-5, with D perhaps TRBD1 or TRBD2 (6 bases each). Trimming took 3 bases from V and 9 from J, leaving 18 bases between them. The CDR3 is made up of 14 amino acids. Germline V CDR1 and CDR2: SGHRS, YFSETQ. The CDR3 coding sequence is TGCGCCAGCAGCTCTGGGACACCGGGGGAGGCCCAGTACTTC. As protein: CASSSGTPGEAQYF.

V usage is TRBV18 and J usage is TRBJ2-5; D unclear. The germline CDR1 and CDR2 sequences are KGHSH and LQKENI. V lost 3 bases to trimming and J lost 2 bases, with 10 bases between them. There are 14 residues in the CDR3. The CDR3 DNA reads TGTGCCAGCTCACCGCAGTCGGATCAAGAGACCCAGTACTTC. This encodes CASSPQSDQETQYF.

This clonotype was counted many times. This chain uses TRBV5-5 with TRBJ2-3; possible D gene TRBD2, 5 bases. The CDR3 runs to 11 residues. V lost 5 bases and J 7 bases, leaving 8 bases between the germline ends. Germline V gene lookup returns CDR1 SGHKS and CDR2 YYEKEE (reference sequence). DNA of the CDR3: TGTGCCAGCAGGTCGGGAAATACGCAGTATTTT. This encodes CASRSGNTQYF.

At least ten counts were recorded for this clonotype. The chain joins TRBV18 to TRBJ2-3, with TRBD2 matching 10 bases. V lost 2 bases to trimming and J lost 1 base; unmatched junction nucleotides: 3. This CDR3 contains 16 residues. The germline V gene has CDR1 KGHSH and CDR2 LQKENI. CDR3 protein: CASSPERGGGTDTQYF. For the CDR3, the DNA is TGTGCCAGCTCACCAGAGCGGGGGGGCGGCACAGATACGCAGTATTTT.

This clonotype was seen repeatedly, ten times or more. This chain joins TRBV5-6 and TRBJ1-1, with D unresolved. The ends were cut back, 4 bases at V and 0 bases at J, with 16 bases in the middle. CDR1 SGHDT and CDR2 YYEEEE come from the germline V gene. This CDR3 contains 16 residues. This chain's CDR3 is CASSPRDRMVNTEAFF. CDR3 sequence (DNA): TGTGCCAGCAGCCCCCGGGATAGGATGGTGAACACTGAAGCTTTCTTT.

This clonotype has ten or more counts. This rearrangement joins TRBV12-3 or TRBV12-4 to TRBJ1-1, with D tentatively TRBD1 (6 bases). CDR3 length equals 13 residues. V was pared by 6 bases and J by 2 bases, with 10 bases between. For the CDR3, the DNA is TGTGCCAGCAGAACGGACAGAAACACTGAAGCTTTCTTT. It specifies CASRTDRNTEAFF.

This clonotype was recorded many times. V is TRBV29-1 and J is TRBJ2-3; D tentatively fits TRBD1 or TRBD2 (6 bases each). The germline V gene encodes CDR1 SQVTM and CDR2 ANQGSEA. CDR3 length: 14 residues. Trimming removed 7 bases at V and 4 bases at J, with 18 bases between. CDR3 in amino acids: CSASVQGGADTQYF. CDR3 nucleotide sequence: TGCAGCGCCAGTGTACAGGGAGGCGCAGATACGCAGTATTTT.

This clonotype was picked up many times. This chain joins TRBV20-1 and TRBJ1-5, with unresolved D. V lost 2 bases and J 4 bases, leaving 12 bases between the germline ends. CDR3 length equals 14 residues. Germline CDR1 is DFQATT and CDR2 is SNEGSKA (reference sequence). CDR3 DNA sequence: TGCAGTGCTAGAAACGTTTTTGCGAATCAGCCCCAGCATTTT. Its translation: CSARNVFANQPQHF.

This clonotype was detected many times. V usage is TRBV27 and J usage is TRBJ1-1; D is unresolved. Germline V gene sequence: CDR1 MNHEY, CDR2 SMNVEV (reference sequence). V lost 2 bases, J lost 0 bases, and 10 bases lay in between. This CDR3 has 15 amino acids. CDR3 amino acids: CASSLKWIMNTEAFF. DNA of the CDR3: TGTGCCAGCAGTTTAAAATGGATCATGAACACTGAAGCTTTCTTT.

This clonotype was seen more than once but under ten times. This CDR3 is CASGDSTGIEAFF. DNA of the CDR3: TGTGCCAGCGGTGACTCGACTGGGATTGAAGCTTTCTTT. J is TRBJ1-1 and V is TRBV6-6, with D hard to call. V was clipped by 8 bases and J by 7 bases, with 17 bases between them. CDR3 length: 13 residues. The germline V gene has CDR1 MNHNY and CDR2 SVGAGI (reference sequence).

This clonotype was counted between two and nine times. This CDR3 is CASSGYRDSSYNSPLHF. The DNA for the CDR3 is TGTGCCAGCAGCGGTTACCGGGACAGCTCCTATAATTCACCCCTCCACTTT. The chain carries TRBV9 and TRBJ1-6; 7 positions match TRBD1. The germline CDR1 and CDR2 sequences are SGDLS and YYNGEE. The junction had 6 bases not matched to a gene; V was cut back by 3 bases and J by 0 bases. This CDR3 comprises 17 residues.

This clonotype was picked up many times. The CDR3: CASSLERVVRETQYF. In nucleotides, the CDR3 is TGTGCCAGCAGCTTAGAAAGGGTGGTTCGGGAGACCCAGTACTTC. The V gene is TRBV5-5, the J gene TRBJ2-5; D ambiguous. V lost 2 bases and J 5 bases, leaving 16 bases between the germline ends. Looked up from germline, CDR1 is SGHKS and CDR2 is YYEKEE (reference sequence). The CDR3 contains 15 residues.

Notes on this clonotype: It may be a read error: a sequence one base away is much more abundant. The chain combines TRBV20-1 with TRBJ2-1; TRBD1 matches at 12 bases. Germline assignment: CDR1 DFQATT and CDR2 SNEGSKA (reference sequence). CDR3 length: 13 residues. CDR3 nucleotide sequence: TGCTGTGAGCCGGGACAGGGGGCGAATGAGCAGTTCTTC. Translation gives CCEPGQGANEQFF.

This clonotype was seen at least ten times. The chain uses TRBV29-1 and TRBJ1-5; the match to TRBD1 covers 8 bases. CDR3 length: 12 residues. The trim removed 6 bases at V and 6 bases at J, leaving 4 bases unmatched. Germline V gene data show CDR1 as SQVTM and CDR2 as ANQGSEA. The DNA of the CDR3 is TGCAGCGTCGCAGGGGGCGGTCAGCCCCAGCATTTT. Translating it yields CSVAGGGQPQHF.

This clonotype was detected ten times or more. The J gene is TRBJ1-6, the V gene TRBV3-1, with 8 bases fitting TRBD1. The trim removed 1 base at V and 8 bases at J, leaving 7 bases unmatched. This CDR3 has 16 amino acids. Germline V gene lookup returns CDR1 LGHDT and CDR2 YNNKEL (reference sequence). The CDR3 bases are TGTGCCAGCAGCCAAGGTTATGGCAGGGGGCATTCACCCCTCCACTTT. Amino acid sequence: CASSQGYGRGHSPLHF.

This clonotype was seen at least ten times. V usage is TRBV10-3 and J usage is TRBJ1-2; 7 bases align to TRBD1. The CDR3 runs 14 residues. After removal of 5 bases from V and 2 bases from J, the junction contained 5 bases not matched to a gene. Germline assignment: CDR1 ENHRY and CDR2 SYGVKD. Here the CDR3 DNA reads TGTGCCATCAGTTGGGACAGCTCCAACTATGGCTACACCTTC. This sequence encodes CAISWDSSNYGYTF.

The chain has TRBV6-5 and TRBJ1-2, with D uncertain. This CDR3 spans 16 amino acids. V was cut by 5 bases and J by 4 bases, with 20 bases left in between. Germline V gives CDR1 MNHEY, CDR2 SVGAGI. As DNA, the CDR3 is TGTGCCAGCAGTCAACGGAACCTCCTAATTGGCTATGGCTACACCTTC. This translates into CASSQRNLLIGYGYTF.

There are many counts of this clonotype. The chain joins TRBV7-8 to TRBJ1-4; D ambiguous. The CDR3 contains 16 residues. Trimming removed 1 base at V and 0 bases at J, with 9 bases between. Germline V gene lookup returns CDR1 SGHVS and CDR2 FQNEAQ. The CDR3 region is CASSLGYSATNEKLFF. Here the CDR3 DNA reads TGTGCCAGCAGCTTAGGATACTCTGCAACTAATGAAAAACTGTTTTTT. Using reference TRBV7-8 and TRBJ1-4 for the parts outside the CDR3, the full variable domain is GAGVSQSPRYKVAKRGQDVALRCDPISGHVSLFWYQQALGQGPEFLTYFQNEAQLDKSGLPSDRFFAERPEGSVSTLKIQRTQQEDSAVYLCASSLGYSATNEKLFFGSGTQLSVL.

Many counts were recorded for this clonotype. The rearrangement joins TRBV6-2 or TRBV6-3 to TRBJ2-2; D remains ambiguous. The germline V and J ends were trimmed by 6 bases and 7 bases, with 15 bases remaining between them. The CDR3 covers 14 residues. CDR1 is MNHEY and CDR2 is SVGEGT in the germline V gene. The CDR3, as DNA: TGTGCCAGCAGCGCTACTCCTGGTTTCGGGGAGCTGTTTTTT. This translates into CASSATPGFGELFF.

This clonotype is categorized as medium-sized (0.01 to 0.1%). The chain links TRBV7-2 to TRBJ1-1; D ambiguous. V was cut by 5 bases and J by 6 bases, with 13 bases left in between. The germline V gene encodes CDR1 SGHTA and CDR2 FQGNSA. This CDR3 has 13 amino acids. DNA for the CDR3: TGTGCCAGCAGCCGAGACATAGTCTCTGAAGCTTTCTTT. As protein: CASSRDIVSEAFF.

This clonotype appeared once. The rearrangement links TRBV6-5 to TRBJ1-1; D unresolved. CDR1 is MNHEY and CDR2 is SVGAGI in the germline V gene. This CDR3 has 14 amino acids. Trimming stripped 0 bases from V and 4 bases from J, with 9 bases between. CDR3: CASSYSSRSTEAFF. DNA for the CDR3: TGTGCCAGCAGTTACTCGTCCCGGAGCACTGAAGCTTTCTTT.

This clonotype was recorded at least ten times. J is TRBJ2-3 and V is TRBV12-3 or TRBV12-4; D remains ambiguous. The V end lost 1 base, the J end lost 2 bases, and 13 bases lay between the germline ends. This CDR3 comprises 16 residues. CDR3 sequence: CASSLESLGSTDTQYF. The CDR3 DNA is TGTGCCAGCAGTTTAGAAAGTCTGGGGTCCACAGATACGCAGTATTTT.

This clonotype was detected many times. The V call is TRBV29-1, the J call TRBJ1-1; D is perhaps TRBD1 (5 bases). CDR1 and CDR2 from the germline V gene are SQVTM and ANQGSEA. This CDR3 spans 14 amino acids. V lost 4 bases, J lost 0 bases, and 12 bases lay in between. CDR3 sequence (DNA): TGCAGCGTTGGGCCCAGGGTCATGAACACTGAAGCTTTCTTT. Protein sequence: CSVGPRVMNTEAFF.

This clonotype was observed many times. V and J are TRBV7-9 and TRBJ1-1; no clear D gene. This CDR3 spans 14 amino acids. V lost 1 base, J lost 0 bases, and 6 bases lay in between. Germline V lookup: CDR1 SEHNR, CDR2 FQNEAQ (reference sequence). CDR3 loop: CASSLDGLNTEAFF. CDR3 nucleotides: TGTGCCAGCAGCTTAGACGGGTTGAACACTGAAGCTTTCTTT.

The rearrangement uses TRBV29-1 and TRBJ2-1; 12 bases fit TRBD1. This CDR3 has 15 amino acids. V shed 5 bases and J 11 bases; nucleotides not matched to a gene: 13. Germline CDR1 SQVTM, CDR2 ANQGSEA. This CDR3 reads CSVPQKGQGADQQFF. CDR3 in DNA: TGCAGCGTTCCACAAAAGGGACAGGGGGCTGATCAGCAGTTCTTC.

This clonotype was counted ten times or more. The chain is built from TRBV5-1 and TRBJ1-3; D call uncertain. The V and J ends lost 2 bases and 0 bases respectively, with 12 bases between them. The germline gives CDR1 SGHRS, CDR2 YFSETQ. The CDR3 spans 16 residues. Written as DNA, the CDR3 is TGCGCCAGCAGCTTTGCCCAATTGAGCTCTGGAAACACCATATATTTT. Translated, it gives CASSFAQLSSGNTIYF.